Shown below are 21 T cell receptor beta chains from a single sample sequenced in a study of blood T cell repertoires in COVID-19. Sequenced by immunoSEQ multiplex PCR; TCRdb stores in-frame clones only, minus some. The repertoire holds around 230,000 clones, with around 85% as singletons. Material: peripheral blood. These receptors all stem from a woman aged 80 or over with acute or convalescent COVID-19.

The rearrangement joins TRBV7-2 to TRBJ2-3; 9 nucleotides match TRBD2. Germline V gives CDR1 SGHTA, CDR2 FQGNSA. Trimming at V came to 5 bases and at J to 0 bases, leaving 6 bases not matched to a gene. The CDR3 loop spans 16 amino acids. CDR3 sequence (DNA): TGTGCCAGCAGCCCTCAAGCGGGGGGAAGCACAGATACGCAGTATTTT. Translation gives CASSPQAGGSTDTQYF.

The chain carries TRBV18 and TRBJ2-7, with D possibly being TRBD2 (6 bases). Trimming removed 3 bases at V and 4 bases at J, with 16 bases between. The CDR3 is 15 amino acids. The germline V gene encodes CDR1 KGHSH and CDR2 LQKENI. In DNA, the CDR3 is TGTGCCAGCTCACCCGGGGGTGGGGGTACTTACGAGCAGTACTTC. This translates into CASSPGGGGTYEQYF.

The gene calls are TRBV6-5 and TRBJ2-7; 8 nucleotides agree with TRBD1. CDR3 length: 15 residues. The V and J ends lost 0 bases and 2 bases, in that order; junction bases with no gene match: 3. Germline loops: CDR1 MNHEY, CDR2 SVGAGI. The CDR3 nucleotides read TGTGCCAGCAGTTACTCGGACAGGGACGCCTACGAGCAGTACTTC. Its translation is CASSYSDRDAYEQYF.

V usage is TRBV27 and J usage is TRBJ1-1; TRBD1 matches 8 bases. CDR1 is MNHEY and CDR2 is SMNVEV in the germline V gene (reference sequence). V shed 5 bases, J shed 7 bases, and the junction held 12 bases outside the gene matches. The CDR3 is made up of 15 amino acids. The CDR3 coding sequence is TGTGCCAGCAGTCCAACCAACCGACAGGGGCTTGAAGCTTTCTTT. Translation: CASSPTNRQGLEAFF.

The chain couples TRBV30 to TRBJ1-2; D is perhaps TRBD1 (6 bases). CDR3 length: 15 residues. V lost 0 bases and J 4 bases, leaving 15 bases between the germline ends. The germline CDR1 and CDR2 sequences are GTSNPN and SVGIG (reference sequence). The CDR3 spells CAWSVAAARGYGYTF. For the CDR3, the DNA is TGTGCCTGGAGTGTCGCGGCGGCCAGGGGCTATGGCTACACCTTC.

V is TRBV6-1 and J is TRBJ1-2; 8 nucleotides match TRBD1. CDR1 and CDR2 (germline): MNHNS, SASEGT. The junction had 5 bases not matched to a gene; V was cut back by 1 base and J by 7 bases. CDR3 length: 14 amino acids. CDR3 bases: TGTGCCAGCAGTGAAGGTCAGGGGGCGCGTGGCTACACCTTC. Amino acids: CASSEGQGARGYTF.

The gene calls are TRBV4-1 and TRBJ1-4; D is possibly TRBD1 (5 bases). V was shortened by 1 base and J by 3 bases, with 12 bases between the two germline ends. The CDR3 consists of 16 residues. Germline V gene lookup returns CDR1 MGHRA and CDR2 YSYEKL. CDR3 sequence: CASSQGVQGSNEKLFF. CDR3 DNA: TGCGCCAGCAGCCAAGGGGTCCAGGGATCTAATGAAAAACTGTTTTTT.

CDR3: CATSTSTAGSPKLFF. CDR3 bases: TGTGCCACCAGTACTTCGACTGCTGGAAGTCCAAAACTGTTTTTT. The rearrangement uses TRBV24-1 and TRBJ1-4; unclear D gene. Germline values: CDR1 KGHDR, CDR2 SFDVKD. CDR3 length: 15 amino acids. The V gene lost 6 bases and the J gene lost 10 bases, with 20 bases spanning the gap.

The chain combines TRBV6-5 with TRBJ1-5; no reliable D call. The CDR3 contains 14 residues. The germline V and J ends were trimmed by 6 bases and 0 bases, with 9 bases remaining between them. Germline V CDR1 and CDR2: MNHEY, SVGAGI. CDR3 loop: CASSGDYSNQPQHF. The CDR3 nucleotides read TGTGCCAGCAGCGGAGATTATAGCAATCAGCCCCAGCATTTT.

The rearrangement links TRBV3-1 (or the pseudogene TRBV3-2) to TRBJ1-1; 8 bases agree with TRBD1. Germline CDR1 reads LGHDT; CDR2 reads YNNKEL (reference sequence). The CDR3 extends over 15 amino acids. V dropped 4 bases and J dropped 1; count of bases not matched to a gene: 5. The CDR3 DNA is TGTGCCAGCAGCCCCCGGACAGGGAGGAACACTGAAGCTTTCTTT. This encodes CASSPRTGRNTEAFF.

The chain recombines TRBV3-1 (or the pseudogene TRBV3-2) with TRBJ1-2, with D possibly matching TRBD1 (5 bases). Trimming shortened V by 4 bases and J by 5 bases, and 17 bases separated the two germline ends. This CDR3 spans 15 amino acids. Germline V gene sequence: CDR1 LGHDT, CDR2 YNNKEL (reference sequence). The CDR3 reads CASSRDAGDSYGYTF. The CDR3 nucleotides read TGTGCCAGCAGCCGAGATGCCGGGGACTCATATGGCTACACCTTC.

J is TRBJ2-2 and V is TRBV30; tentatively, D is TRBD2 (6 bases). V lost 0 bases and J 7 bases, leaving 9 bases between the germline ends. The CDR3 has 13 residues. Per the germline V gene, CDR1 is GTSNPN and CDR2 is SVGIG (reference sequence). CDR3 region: CAWSVGGVGELFF. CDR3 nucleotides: TGTGCCTGGAGTGTCGGAGGGGTCGGGGAGCTGTTTTTT.

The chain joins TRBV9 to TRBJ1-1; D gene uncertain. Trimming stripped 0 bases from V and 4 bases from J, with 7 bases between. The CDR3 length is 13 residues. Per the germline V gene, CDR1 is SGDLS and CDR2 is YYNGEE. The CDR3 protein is CASSVVLGTEAFF. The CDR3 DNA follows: TGTGCCAGCAGCGTAGTTCTAGGCACTGAAGCTTTCTTT.

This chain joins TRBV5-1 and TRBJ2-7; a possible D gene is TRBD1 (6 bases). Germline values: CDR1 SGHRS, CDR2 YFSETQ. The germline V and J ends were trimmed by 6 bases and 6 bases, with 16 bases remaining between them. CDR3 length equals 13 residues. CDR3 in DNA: TGCGCCAGCACCCTGAGCACAGGGTCCGAGCAGTACTTC. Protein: CASTLSTGSEQYF. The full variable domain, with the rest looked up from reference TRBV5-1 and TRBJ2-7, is KAGVTQTPRYLIKTRGQQVTLSCSPISGHRSVSWYQQTPGQGLQFLFEYFSETQRNKGNFPGRFSGRQFSNSRSEMNVSTLELGDSALYLCASTLSTGSEQYFGPGTRLTVT.

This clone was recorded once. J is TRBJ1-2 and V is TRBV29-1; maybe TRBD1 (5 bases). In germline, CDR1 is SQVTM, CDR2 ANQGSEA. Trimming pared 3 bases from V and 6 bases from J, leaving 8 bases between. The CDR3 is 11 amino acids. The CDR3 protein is CSVEGPHGYTF. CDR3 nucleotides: TGCAGCGTTGAGGGGCCTCATGGCTACACCTTC.

CDR3 DNA sequence: TGCGCCAGCAGCTTAGGGGGCAGTTCAACTAATGAAAAACTGTTTTTT. Encoded protein: CASSLGGSSTNEKLFF. V is TRBV5-1 and J is TRBJ1-4; 7 nucleotides agree with TRBD1. CDR3 length equals 16 residues. V shed 2 bases and J 0 bases; nucleotides not matched to a gene: 4. Germline V gene lookup returns CDR1 SGHRS and CDR2 YFSETQ.

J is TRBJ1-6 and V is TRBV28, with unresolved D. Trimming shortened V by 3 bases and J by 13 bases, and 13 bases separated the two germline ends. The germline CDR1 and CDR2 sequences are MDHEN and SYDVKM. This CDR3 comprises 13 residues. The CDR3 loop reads CASSLVTFRPLHF. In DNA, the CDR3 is TGTGCCAGCAGTTTGGTGACATTCCGGCCCCTCCACTTT.

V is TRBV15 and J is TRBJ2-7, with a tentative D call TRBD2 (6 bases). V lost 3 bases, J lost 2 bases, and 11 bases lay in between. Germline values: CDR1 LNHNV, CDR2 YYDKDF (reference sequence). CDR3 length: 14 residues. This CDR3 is CATSRGRTTYEQYF. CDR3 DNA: TGTGCCACCAGCAGGGGGAGGACTACCTACGAGCAGTACTTC. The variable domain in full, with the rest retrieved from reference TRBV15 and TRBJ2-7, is DAMVIQNPRYQVTQFGKPVTLSCSQTLNHNVMYWYQQKSSQAPKLLFHYYDKDFNNEADTPDNFQSRRPNTSFCFLDIRSPGLGDTAMYLCATSRGRTTYEQYFGPGTRLTVT.

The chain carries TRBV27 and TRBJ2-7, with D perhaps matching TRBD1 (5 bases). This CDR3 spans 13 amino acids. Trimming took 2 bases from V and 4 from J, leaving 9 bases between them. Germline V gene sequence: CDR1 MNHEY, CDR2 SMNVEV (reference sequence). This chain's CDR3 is CASSLRSGYEQYF. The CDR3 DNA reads TGTGCCAGCAGTTTAAGATCAGGGTACGAGCAGTACTTC.

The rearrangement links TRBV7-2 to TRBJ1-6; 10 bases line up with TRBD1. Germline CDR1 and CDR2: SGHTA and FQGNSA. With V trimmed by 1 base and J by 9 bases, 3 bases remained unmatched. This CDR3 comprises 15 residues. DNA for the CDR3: TGTGCCAGCAGCTTAGAGGGGACAGGGGTTTCACCCCTCCACTTT. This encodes CASSLEGTGVSPLHF.

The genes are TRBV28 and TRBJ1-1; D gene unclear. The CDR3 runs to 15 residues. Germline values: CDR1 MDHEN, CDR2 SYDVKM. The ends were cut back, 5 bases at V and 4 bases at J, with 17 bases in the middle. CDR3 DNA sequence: TGTGCCAGCAGTCCCTTTAGCCCTTCCTTCACTGAAGCTTTCTTT. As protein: CASSPFSPSFTEAFF.